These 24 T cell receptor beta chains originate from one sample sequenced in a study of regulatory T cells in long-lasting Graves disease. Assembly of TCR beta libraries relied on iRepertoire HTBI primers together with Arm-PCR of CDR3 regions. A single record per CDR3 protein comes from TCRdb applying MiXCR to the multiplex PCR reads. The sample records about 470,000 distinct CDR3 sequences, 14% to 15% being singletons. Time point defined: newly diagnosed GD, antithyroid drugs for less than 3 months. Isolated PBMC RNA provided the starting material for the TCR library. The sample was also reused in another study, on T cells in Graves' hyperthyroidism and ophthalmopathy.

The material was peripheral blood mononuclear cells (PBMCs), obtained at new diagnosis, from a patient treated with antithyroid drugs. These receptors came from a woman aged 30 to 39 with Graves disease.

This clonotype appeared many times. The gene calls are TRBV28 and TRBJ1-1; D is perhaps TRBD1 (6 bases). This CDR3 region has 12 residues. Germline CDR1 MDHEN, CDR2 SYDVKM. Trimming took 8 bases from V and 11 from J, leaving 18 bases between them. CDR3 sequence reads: CASVDGGPGAFF. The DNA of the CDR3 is TGTGCCAGCGTTGACGGGGGCCCGGGGGCTTTCTTT.

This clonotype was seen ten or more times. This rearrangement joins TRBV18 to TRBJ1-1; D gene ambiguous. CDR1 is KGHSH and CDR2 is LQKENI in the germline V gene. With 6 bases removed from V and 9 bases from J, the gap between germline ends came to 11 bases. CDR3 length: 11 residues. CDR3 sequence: CASSPGAQAFF. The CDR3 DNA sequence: TGTGCCAGCTCCCCGGGCGCTCAAGCTTTCTTT.

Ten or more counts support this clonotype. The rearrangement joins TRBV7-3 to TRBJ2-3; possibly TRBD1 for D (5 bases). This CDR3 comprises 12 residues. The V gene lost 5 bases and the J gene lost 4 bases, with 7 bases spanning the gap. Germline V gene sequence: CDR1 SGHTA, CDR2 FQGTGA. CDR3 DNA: TGTGCCAGCAGCCAAGGGGCAGATACGCAGTATTTT. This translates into CASSQGADTQYF.

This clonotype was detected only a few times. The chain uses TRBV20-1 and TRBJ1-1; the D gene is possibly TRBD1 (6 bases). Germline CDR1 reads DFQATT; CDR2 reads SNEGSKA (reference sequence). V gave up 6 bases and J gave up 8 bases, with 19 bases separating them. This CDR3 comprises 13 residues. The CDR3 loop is CSARQASGREAFF. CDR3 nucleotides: TGCAGTGCAAGACAGGCCTCGGGGAGGGAAGCTTTCTTT.

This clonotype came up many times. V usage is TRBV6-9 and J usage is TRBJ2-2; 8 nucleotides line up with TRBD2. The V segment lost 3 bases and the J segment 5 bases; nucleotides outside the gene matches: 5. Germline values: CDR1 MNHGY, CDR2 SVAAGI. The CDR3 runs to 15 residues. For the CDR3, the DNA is TGTGCCAGCAGTTACCTTAGCGGGATGACCGGGGAGCTGTTTTTT. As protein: CASSYLSGMTGELFF.

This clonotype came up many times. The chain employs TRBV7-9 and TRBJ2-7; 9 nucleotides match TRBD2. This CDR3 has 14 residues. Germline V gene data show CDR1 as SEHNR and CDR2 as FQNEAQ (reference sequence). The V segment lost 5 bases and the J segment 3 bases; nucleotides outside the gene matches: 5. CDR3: CASSPGLAHYEQYF. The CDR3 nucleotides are TGTGCCAGCAGCCCTGGACTAGCGCACTACGAGCAGTACTTC.

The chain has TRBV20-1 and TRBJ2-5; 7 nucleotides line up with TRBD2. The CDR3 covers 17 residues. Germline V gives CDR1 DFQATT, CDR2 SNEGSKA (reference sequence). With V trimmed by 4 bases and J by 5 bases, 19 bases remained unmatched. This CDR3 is CSAIGRGGQPGGETQYF. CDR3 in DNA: TGCAGTGCTATTGGGAGGGGAGGCCAGCCTGGGGGGGAGACCCAGTACTTC.

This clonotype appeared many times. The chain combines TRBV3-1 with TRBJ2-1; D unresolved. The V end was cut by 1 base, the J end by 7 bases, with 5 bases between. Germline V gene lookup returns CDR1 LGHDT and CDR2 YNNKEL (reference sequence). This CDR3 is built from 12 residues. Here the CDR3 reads CASSQVTNEQFF. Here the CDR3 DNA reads TGTGCCAGCAGCCAAGTGACGAATGAGCAGTTCTTC.

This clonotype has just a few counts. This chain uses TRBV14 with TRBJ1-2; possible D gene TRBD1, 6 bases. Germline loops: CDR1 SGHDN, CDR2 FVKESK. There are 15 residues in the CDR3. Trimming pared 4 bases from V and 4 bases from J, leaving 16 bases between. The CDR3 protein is CASSLWAGGIYGYTF. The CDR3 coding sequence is TGTGCCAGCAGCCTTTGGGCGGGGGGCATCTATGGCTACACCTTC.

CDR3 in DNA: TGTGCCAGCAGCCGGGACAGCTCTAACTATGGCTACACCTTC. The encoded protein is CASSRDSSNYGYTF. The chain recombines TRBV7-9 with TRBJ1-2, with 7 bases lining up with TRBD1. Trimming cost V 5 bases and J 0 bases; bases outside gene matches: 3. The germline gives CDR1 SEHNR, CDR2 FQNEAQ (reference sequence). The CDR3 length is 14 residues.

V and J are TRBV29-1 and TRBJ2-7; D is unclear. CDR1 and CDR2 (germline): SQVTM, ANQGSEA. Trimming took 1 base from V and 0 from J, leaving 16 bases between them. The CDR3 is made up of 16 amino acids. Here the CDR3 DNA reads TGCAGCGTTGAAGTCCTCCGCAGCCGAAGCTCCTACGAGCAGTACTTC. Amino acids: CSVEVLRSRSSYEQYF.

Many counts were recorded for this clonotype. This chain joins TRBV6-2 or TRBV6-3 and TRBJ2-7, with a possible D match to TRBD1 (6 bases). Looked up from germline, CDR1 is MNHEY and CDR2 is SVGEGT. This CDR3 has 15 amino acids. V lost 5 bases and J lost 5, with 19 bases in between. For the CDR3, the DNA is TGTGCCAGCAGTGAATGGTCAGGGGCCTACGACGAGCAGTACTTC. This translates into CASSEWSGAYDEQYF.

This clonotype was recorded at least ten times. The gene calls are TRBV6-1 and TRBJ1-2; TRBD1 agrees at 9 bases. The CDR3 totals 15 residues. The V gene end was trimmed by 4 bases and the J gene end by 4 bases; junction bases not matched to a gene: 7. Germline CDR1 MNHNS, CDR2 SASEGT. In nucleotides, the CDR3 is TGTGCCAGCAGTGGCCGTACAGGGGGCCTCTATGGCTACACCTTC. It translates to CASSGRTGGLYGYTF.

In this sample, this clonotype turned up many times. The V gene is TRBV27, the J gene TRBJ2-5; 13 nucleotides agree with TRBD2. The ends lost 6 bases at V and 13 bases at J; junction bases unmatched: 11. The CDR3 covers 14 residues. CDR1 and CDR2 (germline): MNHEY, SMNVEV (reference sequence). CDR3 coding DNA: TGTGCCAGCAGCCTCGGGACTAGCGGGATGGTCCCGTACTTC. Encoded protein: CASSLGTSGMVPYF.

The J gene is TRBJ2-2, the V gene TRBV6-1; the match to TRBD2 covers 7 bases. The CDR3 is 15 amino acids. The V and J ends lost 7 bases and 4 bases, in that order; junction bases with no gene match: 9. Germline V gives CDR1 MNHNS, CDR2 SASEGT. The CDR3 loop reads CASTWGGASTGELFF. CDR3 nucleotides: TGTGCCAGCACCTGGGGGGGAGCGAGCACCGGGGAGCTGTTTTTT.

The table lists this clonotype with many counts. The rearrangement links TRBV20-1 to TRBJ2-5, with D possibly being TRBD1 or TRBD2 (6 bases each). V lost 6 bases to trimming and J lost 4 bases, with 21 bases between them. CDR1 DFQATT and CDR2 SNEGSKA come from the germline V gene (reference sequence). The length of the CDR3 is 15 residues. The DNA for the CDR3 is TGCAGTGCAGGGAACAGGGCAGAGGGGGGAGAGACCCAGTACTTC. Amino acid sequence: CSAGNRAEGGETQYF.

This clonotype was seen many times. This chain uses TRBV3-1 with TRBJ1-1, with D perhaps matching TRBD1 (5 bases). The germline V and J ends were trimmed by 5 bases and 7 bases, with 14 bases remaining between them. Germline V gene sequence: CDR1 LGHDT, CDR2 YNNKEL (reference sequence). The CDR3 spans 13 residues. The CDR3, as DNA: TGTGCCAGCAGCTCACTCTCGGGGCTTGAAGCTTTCTTT. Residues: CASSSLSGLEAFF.

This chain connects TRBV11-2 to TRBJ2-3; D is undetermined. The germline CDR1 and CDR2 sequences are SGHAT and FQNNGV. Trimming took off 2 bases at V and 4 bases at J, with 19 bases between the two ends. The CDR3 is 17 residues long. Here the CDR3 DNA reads TGTGCCAGCAGCTTATCCTTTGCCCCCGGAGTGTCAGATACGCAGTATTTT. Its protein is CASSLSFAPGVSDTQYF.

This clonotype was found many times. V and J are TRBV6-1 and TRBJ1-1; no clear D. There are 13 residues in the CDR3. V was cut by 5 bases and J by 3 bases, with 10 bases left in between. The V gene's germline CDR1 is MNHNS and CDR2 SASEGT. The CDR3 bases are TGTGCCAGCAGTCCCACTGAGGACACTGAAGCTTTCTTT. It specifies CASSPTEDTEAFF.

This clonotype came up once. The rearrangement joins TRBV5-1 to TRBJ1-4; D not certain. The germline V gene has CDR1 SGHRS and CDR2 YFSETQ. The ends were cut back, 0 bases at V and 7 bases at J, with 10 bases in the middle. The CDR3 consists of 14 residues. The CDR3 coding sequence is TGCGCCAGCAGCTTGGGTGGAGCGACTGAAAAACTGTTTTTT. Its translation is CASSLGGATEKLFF.

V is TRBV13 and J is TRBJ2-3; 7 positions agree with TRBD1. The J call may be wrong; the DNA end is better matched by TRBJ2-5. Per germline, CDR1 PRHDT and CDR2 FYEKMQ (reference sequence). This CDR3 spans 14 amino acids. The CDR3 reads CASSKTGYGETQYF. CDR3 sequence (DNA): TGTGCCAGCAGCAAGACAGGGTACGGGGAGACCCAGTACTTC.

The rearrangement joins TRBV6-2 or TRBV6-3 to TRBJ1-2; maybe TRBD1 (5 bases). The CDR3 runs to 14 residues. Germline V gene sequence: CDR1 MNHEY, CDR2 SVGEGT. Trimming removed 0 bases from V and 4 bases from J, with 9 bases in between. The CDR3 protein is CASSYSAGAYGYTF. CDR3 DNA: TGTGCCAGCAGTTACTCTGCCGGGGCCTATGGCTACACCTTC.

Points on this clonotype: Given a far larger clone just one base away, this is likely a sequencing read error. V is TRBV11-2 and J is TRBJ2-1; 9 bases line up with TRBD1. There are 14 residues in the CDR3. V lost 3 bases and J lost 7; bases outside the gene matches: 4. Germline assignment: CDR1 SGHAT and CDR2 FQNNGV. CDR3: CASSFGTGWNEQFF. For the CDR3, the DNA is TGTGCCAGCAGCTTTGGGACAGGGTGGAATGAGCAGTTCTTC.

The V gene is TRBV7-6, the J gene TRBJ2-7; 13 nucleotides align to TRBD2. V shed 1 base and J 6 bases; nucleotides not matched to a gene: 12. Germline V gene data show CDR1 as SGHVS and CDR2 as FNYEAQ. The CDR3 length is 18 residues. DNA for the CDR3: TGTGCCAGCAGCTTAGGACTAGCGGGAGGTGCCCCTATGGGCGAGCAGTACTTC. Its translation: CASSLGLAGGAPMGEQYF.